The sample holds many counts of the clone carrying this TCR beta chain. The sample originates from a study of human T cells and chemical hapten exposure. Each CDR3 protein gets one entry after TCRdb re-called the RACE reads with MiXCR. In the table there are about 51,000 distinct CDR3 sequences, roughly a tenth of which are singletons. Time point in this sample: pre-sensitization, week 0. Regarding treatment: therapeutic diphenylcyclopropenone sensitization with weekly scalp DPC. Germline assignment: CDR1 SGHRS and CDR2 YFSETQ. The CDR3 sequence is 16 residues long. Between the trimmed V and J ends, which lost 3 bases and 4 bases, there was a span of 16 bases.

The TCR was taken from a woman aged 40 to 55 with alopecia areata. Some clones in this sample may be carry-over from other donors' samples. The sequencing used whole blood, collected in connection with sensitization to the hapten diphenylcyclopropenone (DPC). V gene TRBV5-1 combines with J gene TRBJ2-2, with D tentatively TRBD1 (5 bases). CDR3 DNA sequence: TGCGCCAGCAGCTCTACTCGTCAGGGTGCCACCGGGGAGCTGTTTTTT. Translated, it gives CASSSTRQGATGELFF.